This T cell receptor (beta chain) emerged from a study of cytomegalovirus exposure and HLA in healthy donors. Whole-study findings and limits: The study labeled 164 TCR beta chains cytomegalovirus-associated. Rare sequences made up most TCRs, while some public TCRs were found in many donors.

Libraries were prepared by immunoSEQ multiplex PCR; TCRdb keeps only in-frame clonotypes and omits some of them. This sample yields about 58,000 clones, of which 90% are seen a single time; 1% to 1.2% belongs to the top ten. CDR3 length: 13 amino acids. Germline trimming cut 6 bases from V and 2 bases from J; bases unmatched to any gene: 2. From germline, CDR1 is SNHLY and CDR2 FYNNEI. On this clone: The antigen is not known.

The receptor's source is a man younger than 30 in good health and CMV-seronegative. Specimen: PBMCs. This chain joins TRBV2 and TRBJ1-2, with 8 bases fitting TRBD1. This chain's CDR3 is CASRGTGNYGYTF. DNA of the CDR3: TGTGCCAGCAGGGGGACAGGCAACTATGGCTACACCTTC.